The entry that follows covers one T cell receptor beta chain sequence. The read stops 3 residues short of the end of the CDR3; the missing end is completed from the germline J gene. This record comes from a study of T cells in women clearing cervical HPV infection. Repertoires were generated with immunoSEQ multiplex PCR, while TCRdb's copy carries only in-frame clones and drops some. This table holds fewer than 15,000 clones. The ends were cut back, 2 bases at V and 6 bases at J, with 10 bases in the middle. The CDR3 sequence is 12 residues long. CDR1 and CDR2 (germline): DFQATT, SNEGSKA (reference sequence).

Sequenced material: blood buffy coat. The source is a woman between 18 and 70 years old with a cervical HPV16 infection that either progressed to CIN3+ or cleared (not recorded which). J is TRBJ1-1 and V is TRBV20-1, with D hard to call. CDR3 DNA (partial): TGCAGTGCTAGATTCAGACTCGCTGAA. It is translated as CSARFRLAE. The whole CDR3 region reads CSARFRLAEAFF.